The clone carrying this TCR beta chain was recorded only once. What it binds is unknown. V was pared by 1 base and J by 4 bases, with 12 bases of the junction left unmatched. CDR1 and CDR2 from the germline V gene are SGHTA and FQGNSA. The CDR3 runs to 17 residues. This table comes from immunoSEQ multiplex PCR, and its TCRdb copy is limited to in-frame clones, with some not included. Of roughly 140,000 clones detected, approximately 90% appear once; the ten largest clones hold about 16%. The data were taken from a study of T cell responses to AZD1222 COVID-19 vaccine. Points from the study as a whole: It was only a handful of AZD1222 recipients who were seropositive at baseline. Repertoire samples came only from after the peak T cell response. Mapped onto spike, vaccine-associated CD4 TCRs spanned it and were dominant at 160-218 and 743-854.

The sample was peripheral blood, taken on day 0 of AZD1222 vaccination. This chain links TRBV7-2 with TRBJ1-2, with 7 bases fitting TRBD1. The receptor was derived from an adult in good health. The CDR3 loop is CASSLVAGGHLAYGYTF. CDR3 bases: TGTGCCAGCAGCTTAGTGGCAGGGGGTCATTTGGCCTATGGCTACACCTTC.